The T cell receptor (beta chain) described here comes from a study of T cell changes during pregnancy in multiple sclerosis. The method was immunoSEQ multiplex PCR; TCRdb's version includes in-frame clones alone and lacks a portion of them. This repertoire shows 40,000 or so clones, nearly 95% found once; its top ten account for more than 0.3%. Germline values: CDR1 SGHRS, CDR2 YFSETQ. The J segment lost 4 bases and the V segment lost 0 bases, leaving 11 bases of the junction unmatched. The CDR3 is 18 amino acids. The sequence derives from a female donor in good health, enrolled as a control in a pregnancy study. Sample: CD4+ T cells from peripheral blood mononuclear cells, taken after pregnancy. The chain uses TRBV5-1 and TRBJ2-2; 8 nucleotides match TRBD2. This chain's CDR3 is CASSLEGLAGLRTGELFF. The CDR3 coding sequence is TGCGCCAGCAGCTTGGAGGGCCTAGCGGGTCTCCGCACCGGGGAGCTGTTTTTT.